Below, 21 T cell receptor beta chains from the same sample are listed, as sequenced in a study of T-cell memory formation after mild COVID-19. A single record per CDR3 protein comes from TCRdb applying MiXCR to the 5' RACE reads. Among fewer than 400,000 distinct CDR3 sequences listed, more than 15% were seen once. The sequencing input was PBMCs or a T cell subset sorted from them (not recorded which). Source of these receptors: a man aged 18 to 29 who had mild COVID-19 (a few samples of this study predate the infection). Cell type and time point are not known.

The genes are TRBV11-2 and TRBJ2-2, with 9 positions matching TRBD2. Germline lookup yields CDR1 SGHAT and CDR2 FQNNGV. The CDR3 sequence is 18 residues long. V shed 0 bases, J shed 0 bases, and the junction held 5 bases outside the gene matches. DNA of the CDR3: TGTGCCAGCAGCTTAGATGGTCTAGCGGGGCCGAACACCGGGGAGCTGTTTTTT. Protein product: CASSLDGLAGPNTGELFF. Based on the CDR3 plus reference TRBV11-2 and TRBJ2-2, the full variable domain is EAGVAQSPRYKIIEKRQSVAFWCNPISGHATLYWYQQILGQGPKLLIQFQNNGVVDDSQLPKDRFSAERLKGVDSTLKIQPAKLEDSAVYLCASSLDGLAGPNTGELFFGEGSRLTVL.

This clonotype was found a few times. V gene TRBV7-2 combines with J gene TRBJ2-5; 13 nucleotides agree with TRBD2. Germline values: CDR1 SGHTA, CDR2 FQGNSA. The CDR3 loop spans 16 amino acids. J lost 4 bases, V lost 4 bases, and 6 bases had no gene match. The CDR3 sequence: CASSSRLAGGGETQYF. CDR3 coding DNA: TGTGCCAGCAGCTCCCGACTAGCGGGGGGTGGAGAGACCCAGTACTTC. Full variable domain (missing parts from reference TRBV7-2 and TRBJ2-5): GAGVSQSPSNKVTEKGKDVELRCDPISGHTALYWYRQSLGQGLEFLIYFQGNSAPDKSGLPSDRFSAERTGGSVSTLTIQRTQQEDSAVYLCASSSRLAGGGETQYFGPGTRLLVL.

The chain couples TRBV18 to TRBJ2-3; D call uncertain. Per the germline V gene, CDR1 is KGHSH and CDR2 is LQKENI. V dropped 0 bases and J dropped 5 bases, with 15 bases sitting between them. The CDR3 covers 16 residues. In DNA form, the CDR3 reads TGTGCCAGCTCACCACCCGGATCCGCAAGGGTAGATACGCAGTATTTT. Translated: CASSPPGSARVDTQYF.

This clonotype was picked up a small number of times. V is TRBV20-1 and J is TRBJ2-1; 8 nucleotides agree with TRBD2. The germline V gene has CDR1 DFQATT and CDR2 SNEGSKA (reference sequence). The CDR3 contains 14 residues. The ends lost 3 bases at V and 5 bases at J; junction bases unmatched: 6. For the CDR3, the DNA is TGCAGTGCTAGGTCCAGCGGGGGTAACAATGAGCAGTTCTTC. The encoded protein is CSARSSGGNNEQFF.

The rearrangement joins TRBV7-9 to TRBJ2-6; 11 bases are shared with TRBD1. V lost 5 bases, J lost 0 bases, and 15 bases stayed unmatched. The germline V gene encodes CDR1 SEHNR and CDR2 FQNEAQ (reference sequence). The CDR3 runs 21 residues. CDR3 DNA sequence: TGTGCCAGCAGCCCGAGCGGGACAGGGGGTGCCATGGTCTCTGGGGCCAACGTCCTGACTTTC. This codes for CASSPSGTGGAMVSGANVLTF.

This clonotype showed up just a few times. The rearrangement joins TRBV25-1 to TRBJ2-5; 7 nucleotides match TRBD2. The CDR3 covers 14 residues. Germline V lookup: CDR1 MGHDK, CDR2 SYGVNS. Germline trimming cut 2 bases from V and 0 bases from J; bases unmatched to any gene: 0. The CDR3 nucleotides read TGTGCCAGCAGTGAACTAGCGGACCAAGAGACCCAGTACTTC. Translated: CASSELADQETQYF.

This clonotype was seen only a few times. This rearrangement joins TRBV6-2 or TRBV6-3 to TRBJ2-7; the match to TRBD2 covers 8 bases. In germline, CDR1 is MNHEY, CDR2 SVGEGT. This CDR3 spans 14 amino acids. The V segment lost 6 bases and the J segment 6 bases; nucleotides outside the gene matches: 10. The DNA for the CDR3 is TGTGCCAGCAGCCCGAGCGGGGGACTGGGCGAGCAGTACTTC. Protein: CASSPSGGLGEQYF.

CDR3 protein: CASTPTGVSNQPQHF. The CDR3 DNA sequence: TGTGCCAGCACCCCGACAGGGGTCAGCAATCAGCCCCAGCATTTT. The V call is TRBV27, the J call TRBJ1-5, with TRBD1 identical over 8 bases. This CDR3 contains 15 residues. Germline lookup yields CDR1 MNHEY and CDR2 SMNVEV (reference sequence). The ends lost 7 bases at V and 1 base at J; junction bases unmatched: 6.

The CDR3 coding sequence is TGTGCCAGCGGGACAATTGGAACAGCAACTAATGAAAAACTGTTTTTT. Translating it yields CASGTIGTATNEKLFF. The chain couples TRBV27 to TRBJ1-4; the D gene is possibly TRBD1 (6 bases). Trimming removed 8 bases from V and 0 bases from J, with 16 bases in between. The germline gives CDR1 MNHEY, CDR2 SMNVEV (reference sequence). The CDR3 runs to 16 residues.

This clonotype was seen at least ten times. This rearrangement joins TRBV5-4 to TRBJ2-1, with 10 bases identical to TRBD1. V shed 0 bases and J 4 bases; nucleotides not matched to a gene: 1. The CDR3 is 15 amino acids. Looked up from germline, CDR1 is SGHNT and CDR2 is YYREEE (reference sequence). CDR3 loop: CASSLEGQGYNEQFF. In DNA form, the CDR3 reads TGTGCCAGCAGCTTGGAGGGACAGGGGTACAATGAGCAGTTCTTC.

This clonotype has only a few counts. CDR3 residues: CASSIVEGVMAKNIQYF. The CDR3 DNA reads as TGTGCCAGTAGTATAGTCGAGGGTGTGATGGCCAAAAACATTCAGTACTTC. The chain links TRBV19 to TRBJ2-4; weak D call: TRBD2 (5 bases). Germline values: CDR1 LNHDA, CDR2 SQIVND (reference sequence). The V end was cut by 1 base, the J end by 1 base, with 14 bases between. The CDR3 consists of 17 residues.

This chain joins TRBV6-1 and TRBJ1-2, with D perhaps matching TRBD1 (5 bases). The CDR3 totals 14 residues. With 6 bases removed from V and 6 bases from J, the gap between germline ends came to 17 bases. CDR1 and CDR2 (germline): MNHNS, SASEGT. Here the CDR3 DNA reads TGTGCCAGCAGACAAAGGGGCCAACCCGATGGCTACACCTTC. Translating gives CASRQRGQPDGYTF.

The chain carries TRBV7-6 and TRBJ1-5; 7 nucleotides match TRBD1. The junction had 7 bases not matched to a gene; V was cut back by 5 bases and J by 3 bases. Germline V CDR1 and CDR2: SGHVS, FNYEAQ. CDR3 length equals 15 residues. The CDR3 DNA reads as TGTGCCAGCAGCCGGAGGACAGGACCCAATCAGCCCCAGCATTTT. Its protein product is CASSRRTGPNQPQHF.

This rearrangement joins TRBV7-2 to TRBJ2-1; D unresolved. The germline gives CDR1 SGHTA, CDR2 FQGNSA. The V end lost 5 bases, the J end lost 9 bases, and 14 bases lay between the germline ends. This CDR3 has 13 amino acids. The CDR3 DNA is TGTGCCAGCAGCACCCCGTACGTCGGTGAGCAGTTCTTC. As protein: CASSTPYVGEQFF.

The CDR3, as DNA: TGTGCCAGCAGCACCGGGGGCCTTGGCCACATTCAGTACTTC. This gives the protein CASSTGGLGHIQYF. The chain combines TRBV4-2 with TRBJ2-4; D assignment may be TRBD1 or TRBD2 (6 bases each). CDR3 length: 14 residues. Germline V gives CDR1 LGHNA, CDR2 YNFKEQ. V dropped 5 bases and J dropped 8 bases, with 16 bases sitting between them.

This clonotype has a handful of counts. The J gene is TRBJ2-5, the V gene TRBV12-3 or TRBV12-4, with 8 bases lining up with TRBD2. The CDR3 is 17 amino acids. The ends lost 5 bases at V and 1 base at J; junction bases unmatched: 12. CDR3 residues: CASSPGIIAGPQETQYF. The CDR3 coding sequence is TGTGCCAGCAGTCCCGGGATAATAGCGGGGCCCCAAGAGACCCAGTACTTC.

This clonotype was picked up a small number of times. V and J are TRBV7-2 and TRBJ2-5, with 8 nucleotides matching TRBD2. V was clipped by 3 bases and J by 0 bases; unmatched bases: 3. The CDR3 runs 15 residues. CDR1 and CDR2 from the germline V gene are SGHTA and FQGNSA. CDR3 in amino acids: CASSFSGDNQETQYF. The CDR3 DNA sequence: TGTGCCAGCAGCTTTAGCGGGGACAACCAAGAGACCCAGTACTTC.

This rearrangement joins TRBV14 to TRBJ2-7, with D possibly being TRBD1 (5 bases). The germline V gene has CDR1 SGHDN and CDR2 FVKESK. CDR3 size: 14 residues. The V and J ends lost 4 bases and 0 bases respectively, with 10 bases between them. CDR3 in DNA: TGTGCCAGCAGCCCGGACACGCTCTCCTACGAGCAGTACTTC. It encodes CASSPDTLSYEQYF.

J is TRBJ2-1 and V is TRBV4-3; TRBD2 agrees at 8 bases. Germline V gives CDR1 LGHNA, CDR2 YSLEER. Trimming cost V 0 bases and J 1 base; bases outside gene matches: 5. This CDR3 region has 17 residues. For the CDR3, the DNA is TGCGCCAGCAGCCAAGATGCCGGGAGGGCTTCCTACAATGAGCAGTTCTTC. It yields the protein CASSQDAGRASYNEQFF.

This clonotype was seen at least ten times. The V gene is TRBV30, the J gene TRBJ1-5; D ambiguous. The germline V and J ends were trimmed by 2 bases and 9 bases, with 11 bases remaining between them. This CDR3 has 12 amino acids. Germline V gives CDR1 GTSNPN, CDR2 SVGIG (reference sequence). CDR3 nucleotide sequence: TGTGCCTGGAGTCCGGATTTCGGGCCCCAGCATTTT. Its protein is CAWSPDFGPQHF.

This clonotype has a handful of counts. The rearrangement uses TRBV7-2 and TRBJ1-6, with TRBD1 matching 9 bases. CDR3 size: 14 residues. From germline, CDR1 is SGHTA and CDR2 FQGNSA. V lost 4 bases, J lost 6 bases, and 1 base stayed unmatched. The CDR3 loop reads CASSWGQGNSPLHF. The CDR3 nucleotides read TGTGCCAGCAGCTGGGGACAGGGTAATTCACCCCTCCACTTT. Full variable domain (rest looked up from reference TRBV7-2 and TRBJ1-6): GAGVSQSPSNKVTEKGKDVELRCDPISGHTALYWYRQSLGQGLEFLIYFQGNSAPDKSGLPSDRFSAERTGGSVSTLTIQRTQQEDSAVYLCASSWGQGNSPLHFGNGTRLTVT.